This T cell receptor (beta chain) stems from a study of cytomegalovirus exposure and HLA in healthy donors. A multiplex PCR was run with 60 Vbeta primers and 13 Jbeta primers. TCRdb keeps only in-frame clones here, not all; method: immunoSEQ multiplex PCR. The data contain 150,000 to 200,000 clones, 75% to 85% of them seen just once; the ten biggest clones take up around 2%. Healthy bone marrow donors made up the donors. Study results and limitations: Most TCR beta V segments were productive about 87% or about 30% of the time in an earlier analysis. In a later analysis, an Asian-associated ancestry cluster reportedly showed fewer N-insertions than the approximately 640-donor mean. Later analysis demonstrated an association between a missense DCLRE1C variant and TCR beta V- and J-gene trimming.

In the case of this clone: No antigen is known for it.

The ends were cut back, 3 bases at V and 11 bases at J, with 7 bases in the middle. This CDR3 region has 10 residues. Per germline, CDR1 MNHNS and CDR2 SASEGT. Sequencing was done on a sample of PBMCs. The origin of this receptor is a woman between 18 and 30 years old in good health and CMV-seropositive. The genes are TRBV6-1 and TRBJ1-1; D is unresolved. As DNA, the CDR3 is TGTGCCAGCAGTGACCGGTTTGCTTTCTTT. Translation gives CASSDRFAFF.